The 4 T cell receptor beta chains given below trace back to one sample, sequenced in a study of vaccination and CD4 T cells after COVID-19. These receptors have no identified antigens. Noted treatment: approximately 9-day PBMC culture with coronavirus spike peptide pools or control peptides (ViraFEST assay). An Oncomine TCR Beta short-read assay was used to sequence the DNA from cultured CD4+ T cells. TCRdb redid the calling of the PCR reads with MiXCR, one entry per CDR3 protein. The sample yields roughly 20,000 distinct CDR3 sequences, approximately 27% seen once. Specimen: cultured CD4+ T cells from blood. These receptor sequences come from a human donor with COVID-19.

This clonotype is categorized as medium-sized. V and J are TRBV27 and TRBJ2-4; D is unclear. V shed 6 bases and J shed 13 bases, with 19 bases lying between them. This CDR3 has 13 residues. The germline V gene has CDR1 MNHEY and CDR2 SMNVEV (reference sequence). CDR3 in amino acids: CASSRSFGYFQYF. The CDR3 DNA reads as TGTGCCAGCAGCCGAAGTTTCGGGTACTTCCAGTACTTC.

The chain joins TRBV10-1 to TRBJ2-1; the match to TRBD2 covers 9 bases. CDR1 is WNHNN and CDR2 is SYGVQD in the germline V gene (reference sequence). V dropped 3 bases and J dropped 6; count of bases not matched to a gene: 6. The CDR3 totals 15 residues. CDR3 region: CASSDQRGAANEQFF. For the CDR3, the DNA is TGCGCCAGCAGTGACCAGCGGGGGGCAGCCAATGAGCAGTTCTTC.

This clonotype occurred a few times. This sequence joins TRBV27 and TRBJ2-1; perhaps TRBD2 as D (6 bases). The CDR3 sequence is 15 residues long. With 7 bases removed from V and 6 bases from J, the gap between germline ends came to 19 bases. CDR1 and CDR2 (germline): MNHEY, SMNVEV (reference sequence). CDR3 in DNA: TGTGCCAGCACTTTCCTCGGGAGCCAGGGCAATGAGCAGTTCTTC. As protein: CASTFLGSQGNEQFF.

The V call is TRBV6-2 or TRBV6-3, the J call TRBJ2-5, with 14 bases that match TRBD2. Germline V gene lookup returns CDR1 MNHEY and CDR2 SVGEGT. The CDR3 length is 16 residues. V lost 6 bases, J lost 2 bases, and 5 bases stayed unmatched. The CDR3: CASRAGTSGGQETQYF. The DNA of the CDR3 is TGTGCCAGCAGGGCGGGGACTAGCGGGGGTCAAGAGACCCAGTACTTC.